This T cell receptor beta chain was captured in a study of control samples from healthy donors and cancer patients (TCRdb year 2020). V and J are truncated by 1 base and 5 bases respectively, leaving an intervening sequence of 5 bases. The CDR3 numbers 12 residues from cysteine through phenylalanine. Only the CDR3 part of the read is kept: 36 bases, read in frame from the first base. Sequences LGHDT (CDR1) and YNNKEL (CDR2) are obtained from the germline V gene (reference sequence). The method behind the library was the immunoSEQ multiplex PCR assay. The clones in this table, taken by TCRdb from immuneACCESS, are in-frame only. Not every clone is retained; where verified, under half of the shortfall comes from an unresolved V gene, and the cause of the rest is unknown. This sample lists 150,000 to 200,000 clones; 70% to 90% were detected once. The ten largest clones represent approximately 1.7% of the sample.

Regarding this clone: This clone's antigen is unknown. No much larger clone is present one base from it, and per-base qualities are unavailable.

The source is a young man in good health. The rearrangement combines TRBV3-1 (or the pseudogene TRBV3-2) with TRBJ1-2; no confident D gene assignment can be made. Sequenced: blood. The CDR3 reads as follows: CASSQVEYGYTF. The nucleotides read TGTGCCAGCAGCCAAGTTGAATATGGCTACACCTTC.